This T cell receptor (beta chain) came from a study of shared clonotypes between healthy human individuals. Turning to the study itself: Each donor had three CD4 naive, three CD4 memory, two CD8 naive and one CD8 memory plate.

Study results and caveats: It was the few donors that limited the genetic and exposure-history diversity represented. Of the naive CD4 clonotypes, around 5.2% were shared across several donors. Even with large depth, rarefaction showed that sorted-subset sequencing was incomplete.

Per germline, CDR1 SGHRS and CDR2 YFSETQ. This CDR3 is built from 14 residues. V lost 2 bases to trimming and J lost 12 bases, with 20 bases between them. Note on this clone: Its antigen is as yet unknown.

Clones were sequenced by immunoSEQ multiplex PCR, and TCRdb holds only the in-frame ones, with some missing. In the table there are 2 million to 2.5 million clones, around 93% of which are singletons. The source material was naive CD4+ T cells from PBMCs. Subset noted: CD45RA+ positively selected. The gene calls are TRBV5-1 and TRBJ1-2, with D possibly matching TRBD1 (6 bases). The receptor was derived from a man aged 18 to 35 in good health. Some clones in this sample may be carry-over from other donors' samples. In DNA form, the CDR3 reads TGCGCCAGCAGCTTATCGCTGTCCGACAGGACTAACACCTTC. Translating it yields CASSLSLSDRTNTF.